A selection of T cell receptor beta chains follows, all from one sample in a study of T cell responses to AZD1222 COVID-19 vaccine. Sequenced by immunoSEQ multiplex PCR; TCRdb stores in-frame clones only, minus some. In the table there are some 150,000 clones, 75% to 90% of which are singletons. Sequenced material: peripheral blood, taken after recovery from COVID-19. The receptors were gathered from an adult who had recovered from COVID-19. Both conserved end residues are part of each CDR3. Each record gives: D gene, J gene, clone size, V gene, CDR3 protein, CDR3 DNA. D genes are given only for firm matches. Clone size is given for some rows only: seen once, a few or many times, or a class if the clone is expanded.

D gene: TRBD2; J gene: TRBJ2-1; clone size: .; V gene: TRBV7-9; CDR3 protein: CASSLLAGLAHNEQFF; CDR3 DNA: TGTGCCAGCAGCCTTCTGGCGGGACTAGCGCACAATGAGCAGTTCTTC
D gene: TRBD2; J gene: TRBJ2-3; clone size: .; V gene: TRBV20-1; CDR3 protein: CSASPYWLAGEATQYF; CDR3 DNA: TGCAGTGCTAGTCCCTACTGGTTGGCGGGAGAAGCAACGCAGTATTTT
D gene: .; J gene: TRBJ1-2; clone size: .; V gene: TRBV7-3; CDR3 protein: CASSLEGGAAYGYTF; CDR3 DNA: TGTGCCAGCAGCTTAGAAGGTGGGGCGGCCTATGGCTACACCTTC
D gene: TRBD2; J gene: TRBJ2-1; clone size: .; V gene: TRBV10-1; CDR3 protein: CASSESGGLAGEQFF; CDR3 DNA: TGCGCCAGCAGTGAGTCAGGGGGACTAGCGGGGGAGCAGTTCTTC
D gene: TRBD1; J gene: TRBJ1-2; clone size: once; V gene: TRBV6-1; CDR3 protein: CASSEGTGGGVHGYTF; CDR3 DNA: TGTGCCAGCAGTGAGGGGACAGGGGGAGGGGTCCATGGCTACACCTTC
D gene: .; J gene: TRBJ1-5; clone size: .; V gene: TRBV27; CDR3 protein: CASSLSPGFNQPQHF; CDR3 DNA: TGTGCCAGCAGTTTATCGCCGGGGTTCAATCAGCCCCAGCATTTT
D gene: TRBD1; J gene: TRBJ2-1; clone size: .; V gene: TRBV13; CDR3 protein: CASSPIPGQGTDEQFF; CDR3 DNA: TGTGCCAGCAGCCCAATTCCGGGACAGGGCACGGATGAGCAGTTCTTC
D gene: TRBD2; J gene: TRBJ2-2; clone size: .; V gene: TRBV19; CDR3 protein: CASSFGGYTGELFF; CDR3 DNA: TGTGCCAGTTCTTTCGGGGGGTACACCGGGGAGCTGTTTTTT
D gene: .; J gene: TRBJ2-7; clone size: .; V gene: TRBV5-1; CDR3 protein: CASSFGGGLVEQYF; CDR3 DNA: TGCGCCAGCAGCTTCGGGGGAGGTCTGGTGGAGCAGTACTTC
D gene: .; J gene: TRBJ1-2; clone size: .; V gene: TRBV19; CDR3 protein: CASSPLGYGYTF; CDR3 DNA: TGTGCCAGTAGTCCATTGGGTTATGGCTACACCTTC
D gene: TRBD1; J gene: TRBJ1-1; clone size: .; V gene: TRBV7-2; CDR3 protein: CASSSGWFRGDTEAFF; CDR3 DNA: TGTGCCAGCAGCTCTGGCTGGTTCAGGGGGGACACTGAAGCTTTCTTT
D gene: TRBD1; J gene: TRBJ2-7; clone size: .; V gene: TRBV18; CDR3 protein: CASSPTGGYYEQYF; CDR3 DNA: TGTGCCAGCTCACCGACAGGGGGATACTACGAGCAGTACTTC
D gene: .; J gene: TRBJ2-5; clone size: .; V gene: TRBV7-2; CDR3 protein: CASSLASGETQYF; CDR3 DNA: TGTGCCAGCAGCCTCGCTAGTGGGGAGACCCAGTACTTC
D gene: .; J gene: TRBJ2-6; clone size: .; V gene: TRBV5-4; CDR3 protein: CASSPDHSGANVLTF; CDR3 DNA: TGTGCCAGCAGCCCTGACCACTCTGGGGCCAACGTCCTGACTTTC
D gene: .; J gene: TRBJ1-5; clone size: .; V gene: TRBV6-1; CDR3 protein: CASSEALNNQPQHF; CDR3 DNA: TGTGCCAGCAGTGAAGCTTTGAACAATCAGCCCCAGCATTTT
D gene: TRBD1; J gene: TRBJ1-5; clone size: .; V gene: TRBV6-6; CDR3 protein: CASSRQGAGDQPQHF; CDR3 DNA: TGTGCCAGCAGTCGACAGGGAGCCGGGGATCAGCCCCAGCATTTT
D gene: .; J gene: TRBJ1-1; clone size: .; V gene: TRBV4-1; CDR3 protein: CASSQEGGGTEAFF; CDR3 DNA: TGCGCCAGCAGCCAAGAGGGGGGCGGCACTGAAGCTTTCTTT
D gene: .; J gene: TRBJ2-7; clone size: once; V gene: TRBV5-1; CDR3 protein: CASSLVGVDEQYF; CDR3 DNA: TGCGCCAGCAGCTTGGTAGGGGTTGACGAGCAGTACTTC
D gene: .; J gene: TRBJ2-7; clone size: once; V gene: TRBV18; CDR3 protein: CASSPPPGLAGVYEQYF; CDR3 DNA: TGTGCCAGCTCACCACCGCCTGGGCTCGCCGGCGTCTACGAGCAGTACTTC
D gene: TRBD1; J gene: TRBJ1-6; clone size: few; V gene: TRBV28; CDR3 protein: CASGQPGQGVTPLHF; CDR3 DNA: TGTGCCAGCGGACAACCCGGACAGGGTGTTACACCCCTCCACTTT
D gene: .; J gene: TRBJ1-2; clone size: .; V gene: TRBV9; CDR3 protein: CASSSEVGRDGYTF; CDR3 DNA: TGTGCCAGCAGCTCGGAGGTCGGGAGAGATGGCTACACCTTC
D gene: .; J gene: TRBJ2-7; clone size: .; V gene: TRBV5-1; CDR3 protein: CASSLGYEQYF; CDR3 DNA: TGCGCCAGCAGCTTAGGTTACGAGCAGTACTTC
D gene: TRBD1; J gene: TRBJ1-5; clone size: .; V gene: TRBV7-2; CDR3 protein: CASSLGGWGTGKHQPQHF; CDR3 DNA: TGTGCCAGCAGCTTAGGAGGTTGGGGGACAGGGAAGCATCAGCCCCAGCATTTT
D gene: .; J gene: TRBJ2-1; clone size: .; V gene: TRBV7-3; CDR3 protein: CASSRSRSYNEQFF; CDR3 DNA: TGTGCCAGCAGTCGAAGTCGGTCCTACAATGAGCAGTTCTTC
D gene: .; J gene: TRBJ2-7; clone size: .; V gene: TRBV27; CDR3 protein: CASRVENSYEQYF; CDR3 DNA: TGTGCCAGCAGGGTAGAGAATTCCTACGAGCAGTACTTC
D gene: .; J gene: TRBJ1-2; clone size: .; V gene: TRBV20-1; CDR3 protein: CRRKPNYGYTF; CDR3 DNA: TGCAGAAGGAAACCTAACTATGGCTACACCTTC
D gene: .; J gene: TRBJ2-1; clone size: .; V gene: TRBV6-4; CDR3 protein: CASSDTGNHEQFF; CDR3 DNA: TGTGCCAGCAGTGACACGGGGAACCATGAGCAGTTCTTC
D gene: TRBD2; J gene: TRBJ2-7; clone size: .; V gene: TRBV5-4; CDR3 protein: CASSLASGSYEQYF; CDR3 DNA: TGTGCCAGCAGCTTGGCTAGCGGGAGCTACGAGCAGTACTTC
D gene: .; J gene: TRBJ2-7; clone size: .; V gene: TRBV6-2/TRBV6-3; CDR3 protein: CASSYYEGSYEQYF; CDR3 DNA: TGTGCCAGCAGTTACTACGAGGGATCCTACGAGCAGTACTTC
D gene: .; J gene: TRBJ1-5; clone size: .; V gene: TRBV6-1; CDR3 protein: CASSETAGSQPQHF; CDR3 DNA: TGTGCCAGCAGTGAAACCGCAGGGTCCCAGCCCCAGCATTTT
D gene: TRBD2; J gene: TRBJ2-7; clone size: .; V gene: TRBV27; CDR3 protein: CASSSRASGTYEQYF; CDR3 DNA: TGTGCCAGCAGTTCCCGGGCTAGCGGGACCTACGAGCAGTACTTC
D gene: .; J gene: TRBJ2-1; clone size: few; V gene: TRBV5-1; CDR3 protein: CASSLDPGNEQFF; CDR3 DNA: TGCGCCAGCAGCTTGGATCCAGGCAATGAGCAGTTCTTC
D gene: TRBD2; J gene: TRBJ2-1; clone size: .; V gene: TRBV10-3; CDR3 protein: CAISEQSGGTRMEQFF; CDR3 DNA: TGTGCCATCAGTGAACAGAGCGGGGGGACGCGAATGGAGCAGTTCTTC
D gene: .; J gene: TRBJ1-1; clone size: .; V gene: TRBV4-2; CDR3 protein: CASSQGRKQGAFF; CDR3 DNA: TGTGCCAGCAGCCAGGGACGGAAACAGGGAGCTTTCTTT
D gene: .; J gene: TRBJ1-1; clone size: .; V gene: TRBV28; CDR3 protein: CATYYTGPGTEAFF; CDR3 DNA: TGTGCCACCTACTATACAGGTCCGGGGACTGAAGCTTTCTTT
D gene: .; J gene: TRBJ2-2; clone size: once; V gene: TRBV7-2; CDR3 protein: CASSPGTNTGGELFF; CDR3 DNA: TGTGCCAGCAGCCCCGGGACCAACACCGGAGGGGAGCTGTTTTTT
D gene: TRBD1; J gene: TRBJ1-2; clone size: .; V gene: TRBV20-1; CDR3 protein: CSAGTGSGYTF; CDR3 DNA: TGCAGTGCGGGGACAGGGAGTGGCTACACCTTC
D gene: .; J gene: TRBJ1-1; clone size: .; V gene: TRBV7-9; CDR3 protein: CASSYFSGVHTEAFF; CDR3 DNA: TGTGCCAGCAGCTACTTTTCAGGGGTGCACACTGAAGCTTTCTTT
D gene: TRBD1; J gene: TRBJ2-5; clone size: few; V gene: TRBV29-1; CDR3 protein: CSVDGTGGRAKETQYF; CDR3 DNA: TGCAGCGTTGACGGGACAGGGGGCCGCGCGAAAGAGACCCAGTACTTC
D gene: .; J gene: TRBJ2-2; clone size: .; V gene: TRBV9; CDR3 protein: CASSLGQPAGELFF; CDR3 DNA: TGTGCCAGCAGCCTCGGACAGCCGGCCGGGGAGCTGTTTTTT
D gene: .; J gene: TRBJ2-7; clone size: .; V gene: TRBV5-1; CDR3 protein: CASSLVPEPDYYEQYF; CDR3 DNA: TGCGCCAGCAGCTTGGTTCCGGAGCCGGATTACTACGAGCAGTACTTC
D gene: .; J gene: TRBJ2-7; clone size: .; V gene: TRBV5-1; CDR3 protein: CASSLGRGLSYEQYF; CDR3 DNA: TGCGCCAGCAGCTTGGGCCGGGGTTTGAGTTACGAGCAGTACTTC
D gene: TRBD1; J gene: TRBJ2-1; clone size: .; V gene: TRBV5-4; CDR3 protein: CASTGGTGGFLYNEQFF; CDR3 DNA: TGTGCCAGCACCGGGGGGACAGGGGGATTCCTCTACAATGAGCAGTTCTTC
D gene: .; J gene: TRBJ2-5; clone size: .; V gene: TRBV15; CDR3 protein: CATSRGLVETQYF; CDR3 DNA: TGTGCCACCAGCAGAGGTCTAGTGGAGACCCAGTACTTC
D gene: .; J gene: TRBJ2-7; clone size: .; V gene: TRBV5-1; CDR3 protein: CASSPSSNREEQYF; CDR3 DNA: TGCGCCAGCAGCCCCTCTTCAAACAGGGAAGAGCAGTACTTC
D gene: .; J gene: TRBJ1-1; clone size: .; V gene: TRBV6-5; CDR3 protein: CASRDRSNTEAFF; CDR3 DNA: TGTGCCAGCAGGGACAGATCGAACACTGAAGCTTTCTTT
D gene: .; J gene: TRBJ2-3; clone size: few; V gene: TRBV4-3; CDR3 protein: CASSQNGNKVADTQYF; CDR3 DNA: TGCGCCAGCAGCCAAAACGGGAATAAGGTGGCAGATACGCAGTATTTT
D gene: TRBD1; J gene: TRBJ2-7; clone size: .; V gene: TRBV11-2; CDR3 protein: CASSFLGRGRIGYSYEQYF; CDR3 DNA: TGTGCCAGCAGCTTTTTAGGCAGGGGGCGAATCGGGTACTCCTACGAGCAGTACTTC
D gene: TRBD2; J gene: TRBJ2-7; clone size: .; V gene: TRBV7-9; CDR3 protein: CASSFSSGAGVLYEQYF; CDR3 DNA: TGTGCCAGCAGCTTCTCCTCCGGAGCGGGAGTCCTCTACGAGCAGTACTTC
D gene: .; J gene: TRBJ2-6; clone size: .; V gene: TRBV4-1; CDR3 protein: CASSLVQGLPTGANVLTF; CDR3 DNA: TGCGCCAGCAGCCTTGTACAGGGCCTTCCCACTGGGGCCAACGTCCTGACTTTC
D gene: TRBD2; J gene: TRBJ2-7; clone size: once; V gene: TRBV5-1; CDR3 protein: CASSLGTSGSYEQYF; CDR3 DNA: TGCGCCAGCAGCTTAGGGACTAGCGGCTCCTACGAGCAGTACTTC
D gene: .; J gene: TRBJ2-1; clone size: once; V gene: TRBV7-9; CDR3 protein: CASSLAAGLSYNEQFF; CDR3 DNA: TGTGCCAGCAGCCTTGCCGCAGGGCTCTCCTACAATGAGCAGTTCTTC
D gene: TRBD2; J gene: TRBJ2-7; clone size: .; V gene: TRBV3-1/TRBV3-2; CDR3 protein: CASSPQLTSGPYEQYF; CDR3 DNA: TGTGCCAGCAGCCCCCAGCTCACTAGCGGACCCTACGAGCAGTACTTC
D gene: TRBD1; J gene: TRBJ1-1; clone size: .; V gene: TRBV28; CDR3 protein: CASSYTGGGTEAFF; CDR3 DNA: TGTGCCAGCAGTTACACAGGGGGCGGCACTGAAGCTTTCTTT
D gene: .; J gene: TRBJ1-1; clone size: .; V gene: TRBV19; CDR3 protein: CASSIGGAYTEAFF; CDR3 DNA: TGTGCCAGTAGTATAGGGGGGGCCTACACTGAAGCTTTCTTT
D gene: .; J gene: TRBJ1-4; clone size: .; V gene: TRBV2; CDR3 protein: CASDNRASTNEKLFF; CDR3 DNA: TGTGCCAGCGATAACCGAGCCTCAACTAATGAAAAACTGTTTTTT
D gene: TRBD1; J gene: TRBJ1-3; clone size: few; V gene: TRBV19; CDR3 protein: CASRTGGSGNTIYF; CDR3 DNA: TGTGCCAGTAGGACAGGGGGCTCTGGAAACACCATATATTTT
D gene: .; J gene: TRBJ1-2; clone size: .; V gene: TRBV11-2; CDR3 protein: CASSLVETNYGYTF; CDR3 DNA: TGTGCCAGCAGCTTAGTGGAAACCAACTATGGCTACACCTTC
D gene: TRBD1; J gene: TRBJ2-1; clone size: .; V gene: TRBV7-9; CDR3 protein: CASSSGTGGHNEQFF; CDR3 DNA: TGTGCCAGCAGCTCAGGGACAGGGGGGCACAATGAGCAGTTCTTC
D gene: .; J gene: TRBJ2-5; clone size: .; V gene: TRBV27; CDR3 protein: CASSLSFEVGETQYF; CDR3 DNA: TGTGCCAGCAGTTTATCGTTCGAGGTAGGAGAGACCCAGTACTTC